The next 30 T cell receptor beta chains were all read from a single sample in a study of T cell repertoires in cytomegalovirus infection. TCRdb itself ran the reads through MiXCR, one entry per CDR3 protein. Here the sample spans some 300,000 distinct CDR3 sequences, roughly a tenth being singletons. The source material was PBMCs. These receptors were obtained from a human donor in good health (CMV status not recorded). Some clones in this sample may be carry-over from other donors' samples.

This clonotype came up many times. J is TRBJ2-2 and V is TRBV27; TRBD2 is a possible D gene (6 bases). The germline V and J ends were trimmed by 6 bases and 6 bases, with 14 bases remaining between them. The CDR3 totals 14 residues. Germline CDR1 is MNHEY and CDR2 is SMNVEV (reference sequence). In nucleotides, the CDR3 is TGTGCCAGCAGGCCCGTGGCGGGGCCCGGGGAGCTGTTTTTT. Its translation: CASRPVAGPGELFF.

This clonotype was detected ten times or more. This rearrangement joins TRBV12-3 or TRBV12-4 to TRBJ2-5, with a weak D call TRBD2 (6 bases). The V gene lost 5 bases and the J gene lost 4 bases, with 14 bases spanning the gap. The CDR3 contains 14 residues. DNA for the CDR3: TGTGCCAGCAGTCTCCCCGGAGGGCCAGAGACCCAGTACTTC. Residues: CASSLPGGPETQYF.

This clonotype was recorded once. A much larger clonotype is one base distant, so this may be a read error. The rearrangement links TRBV5-1 to TRBJ2-1; 9 positions match TRBD1. There are 15 residues in the CDR3. With V trimmed by 7 bases and J by 7 bases, 12 bases remained unmatched. Germline V gene sequence: CDR1 SGHRS, CDR2 YFSETQ. Here the CDR3 DNA reads TGCGCCAGCTGCTGGAGGACAGGGGAGGCTAATGAGCAGTTCTTC. Protein sequence: CASCWRTGEANEQFF.

This clonotype has at least ten counts. The genes are TRBV6-5 and TRBJ2-3; 9 bases line up with TRBD2. V dropped 5 bases and J dropped 0; count of bases not matched to a gene: 9. This CDR3 comprises 17 residues. The germline V gene encodes CDR1 MNHEY and CDR2 SVGAGI. In nucleotides, the CDR3 is TGTGCCAGCAGTCGCCGACGACTAGCGGTTAGCACAGATACGCAGTATTTT. It codes for CASSRRRLAVSTDTQYF.

The chain is built from TRBV20-1 and TRBJ1-3, with 7 bases lining up with TRBD1. Germline V gene sequence: CDR1 DFQATT, CDR2 SNEGSKA (reference sequence). V lost 4 bases, J lost 6 bases, and 15 bases stayed unmatched. There are 16 residues in the CDR3. DNA for the CDR3: TGCAGTGCTAAGGGGACAGTCAACGCTAAAGAAAACACCATATATTTT. It encodes CSAKGTVNAKENTIYF.

A few counts support this clonotype. The genes are TRBV10-3 and TRBJ2-2; 11 bases are a match to TRBD2. The CDR3 covers 18 residues. The V segment lost 4 bases and the J segment 0 bases; nucleotides outside the gene matches: 7. The V gene's germline CDR1 is ENHRY and CDR2 SYGVKD. The CDR3 DNA follows: TGTGCCATCAGTGGCCGGGAGACTAGCGGGGCGAACACCGGGGAGCTGTTTTTT. This encodes CAISGRETSGANTGELFF.

This clonotype has a count of ten or more. The chain is built from TRBV20-1 and TRBJ2-2; 13 bases match TRBD2. The CDR3 is made up of 17 amino acids. Losses at the gene ends were 1 base for V and 6 bases for J; bases not matched to a gene: 8. Looked up from germline, CDR1 is DFQATT and CDR2 is SNEGSKA (reference sequence). CDR3 in DNA: TGCAGTGCTAGAGGTCATCCACTAGCGGGGGGGTCCGGGGAGCTGTTTTTT. Translated: CSARGHPLAGGSGELFF.

This clonotype has at least ten counts. This rearrangement joins TRBV4-1 to TRBJ2-7; TRBD1 agrees at 10 bases. This CDR3 region has 14 residues. V shed 4 bases, J shed 3 bases, and the junction held 3 bases outside the gene matches. Germline values: CDR1 MGHRA, CDR2 YSYEKL. In nucleotides, the CDR3 is TGCGCCAGCAGCCCTGGACAGGGGGGCTACGAGCAGTACGTC. Translation gives CASSPGQGGYEQYV.

This clonotype was seen at least ten times. The rearrangement uses TRBV6-1 and TRBJ1-3; D uncertain. The CDR3 sequence is 16 residues long. Germline CDR1 reads MNHNS; CDR2 reads SASEGT. The V end was cut by 5 bases, the J end by 0 bases, with 14 bases between. CDR3 sequence reads: CASSPSTRVSGNTIYF. DNA of the CDR3: TGTGCCAGCAGTCCATCGACGCGGGTCTCTGGAAACACCATATATTTT.

This clonotype was detected a few times. The V gene is TRBV10-3, the J gene TRBJ2-5; 9 bases align to TRBD1. Trimming cost V 10 bases and J 3 bases; bases outside gene matches: 6. Germline V gene data show CDR1 as ENHRY and CDR2 as SYGVKD. The CDR3 is made up of 13 amino acids. CDR3 bases: TGTGCCAGCCGATGGGACAGGGAAGAGACCCAGTACTTC. This sequence encodes CASRWDREETQYF.

This clonotype was picked up many times. The J gene is TRBJ1-2, the V gene TRBV7-2; no clear D gene. V dropped 1 base and J dropped 8 bases, with 8 bases sitting between them. Germline CDR1 is SGHTA and CDR2 is FQGNSA. CDR3 length: 12 residues. The CDR3 DNA follows: TGTGCCAGCAGCTTAGGACCCAGGGGCTACACCTTC. It encodes CASSLGPRGYTF.

This clonotype has at least ten counts. The chain joins TRBV6-1 to TRBJ2-7, with 7 bases matching TRBD2. Germline V lookup: CDR1 MNHNS, CDR2 SASEGT. With V trimmed by 5 bases and J by 4 bases, 8 bases remained unmatched. The CDR3 loop spans 14 amino acids. CDR3 DNA sequence: TGTGCCAGCAGTAGCGGGACTCTCCTATACGAGCAGTACTTC. Its protein is CASSSGTLLYEQYF.

In its sample, this clonotype was seen many times. The rearrangement uses TRBV5-1 and TRBJ1-2; D not resolved. The CDR3 loop spans 16 amino acids. Germline CDR1 and CDR2: SGHRS and YFSETQ. V was clipped by 6 bases and J by 4 bases, with 22 bases between them. This chain's CDR3 is CASTVGLRNSGYGYTF. The CDR3 coding sequence is TGCGCCAGCACCGTGGGATTAAGAAACAGCGGCTATGGCTACACCTTC.

This clonotype was seen repeatedly, ten times or more. The gene calls are TRBV2 and TRBJ1-1, with a tentative D call TRBD1 (6 bases). Germline V lookup: CDR1 SNHLY, CDR2 FYNNEI. Trimming left V 8 bases short and J 1 base short, with 20 bases between. The CDR3 has 16 amino acids. The CDR3 region has the DNA TGTGCCAGCGCGTCATCGAGGCAGGGGACGAACACTGAAGCTTTCTTT. Translating gives CASASSRQGTNTEAFF.

This clonotype was recorded many times. V and J are TRBV6-6 and TRBJ1-5; D is ambiguous. The CDR3 runs to 16 residues. In germline, CDR1 is MNHNY, CDR2 SVGAGI (reference sequence). Trimming pared 7 bases from V and 3 bases from J, leaving 19 bases between. The CDR3 DNA reads as TGTGCCAGCATCCCTACCCCCGGGGAGATCAATCAGCCCCAGCATTTT. Its protein is CASIPTPGEINQPQHF.

CDR3 nucleotides: TGCAGTGCCCGGGCCGAGGGGGATACGCAGTATTTT. Translation: CSARAEGDTQYF. The rearrangement joins TRBV20-1 to TRBJ2-3; perhaps D is TRBD1 or TRBD2 (5 bases each). The CDR3 loop spans 12 amino acids. Trimming took off 6 bases at V and 6 bases at J, with 13 bases between the two ends. Per germline, CDR1 DFQATT and CDR2 SNEGSKA (reference sequence).

In its sample, this clonotype was seen once. The CDR3 DNA is TGTGCCAGTAGTATGGCCCATCGACAGGGTTCCTACGAGCAGTACTTC. This encodes CASSMAHRQGSYEQYF. The V call is TRBV19, the J call TRBJ2-7; TRBD1 matches at 7 bases. The germline V gene encodes CDR1 LNHDA and CDR2 SQIVND (reference sequence). The CDR3 runs to 16 residues. V lost 3 bases, J lost 1 base, and 9 bases stayed unmatched.

This clonotype was found many times. This rearrangement joins TRBV7-3 to TRBJ2-1; 10 positions match TRBD2. The CDR3 runs 20 residues. CDR1 and CDR2 from the germline V gene are SGHTA and FQGTGA. V lost 7 bases and J lost 7; bases outside the gene matches: 25. In nucleotides, the CDR3 is TGTGCCAGCAACATACTCCCCCTACACGAGCGAGCGGGGGGGCGTAATGAGCAGTTCTTC. Protein sequence: CASNILPLHERAGGRNEQFF.

This clonotype was observed many times. V usage is TRBV11-2 and J usage is TRBJ2-2; D remains ambiguous. Germline lookup yields CDR1 SGHAT and CDR2 FQNNGV. Trimming cost V 5 bases and J 13 bases, with 11 bases left between them. CDR3 length: 11 amino acids. CDR3 sequence reads: CASSAESWLFF. In DNA, the CDR3 is TGTGCCAGCAGCGCCGAGTCGTGGCTGTTTTTT.

This clonotype was recorded at least ten times. The chain combines TRBV7-2 with TRBJ2-2; D is possibly TRBD1 (6 bases). This CDR3 is 19 amino acids long. V lost 2 bases and J 5 bases, leaving 24 bases between the germline ends. The germline gives CDR1 SGHTA, CDR2 FQGNSA. CDR3 in DNA: TGTGCCAGCAGCTTACTCCGGACAGTGACTACTGCGGGTACCGGGGAGCTGTTTTTT. Translated, it gives CASSLLRTVTTAGTGELFF.

This clonotype was recorded at least ten times. V gene TRBV5-8 combines with J gene TRBJ2-7; possible D gene TRBD1, 6 bases. Deletions cut 2 bases from V and 2 bases from J, with 8 bases between. The CDR3 has 13 amino acids. From germline, CDR1 is SGHTS and CDR2 YDEGEE. The CDR3 protein is CASSFQGTYEQYV. In nucleotides, the CDR3 is TGTGCCAGCAGCTTTCAGGGGACCTACGAGCAGTACGTC.

This clonotype has just a few counts. The chain couples TRBV6-1 to TRBJ2-7; D perhaps matches TRBD2 (6 bases). Germline V CDR1 and CDR2: MNHNS, SASEGT. V lost 7 bases to trimming and J lost 2 bases, with 18 bases between them. The length of the CDR3 is 15 residues. CDR3 amino acids: CASTQAGTVAYEQYF. CDR3 DNA sequence: TGTGCCAGCACCCAGGCGGGGACGGTCGCCTACGAGCAGTACTTC.

The rearrangement links TRBV9 to TRBJ1-1, with unresolved D. The germline V gene has CDR1 SGDLS and CDR2 YYNGEE. V lost 0 bases, J lost 1 base, and 7 bases lay in between. The CDR3 spans 14 residues. Here the CDR3 DNA reads TGTGCCAGCAGCGTAGGAACGGCGAACACTGAAGCTTTCTTT. It encodes CASSVGTANTEAFF. The full variable domain, rest sourced from reference TRBV9 and TRBJ1-1, is DSGVTQTPKHLITATGQRVTLRCSPRSGDLSVYWYQQSLDQGLQFLIQYYNGEERAKGNILERFSAQQFPDLHSELNLSSLELGDSALYFCASSVGTANTEAFFGQGTRLTVV.

This clonotype has ten or more counts. The chain recombines TRBV7-8 with TRBJ2-2, with D tentatively TRBD1 (5 bases). Trimming shortened V by 5 bases and J by 1 base, and 11 bases separated the two germline ends. Per the germline V gene, CDR1 is SGHVS and CDR2 is FQNEAQ. The CDR3 contains 15 residues. In nucleotides, the CDR3 is TGTGCCAGCAGCCAAAGAGGACAGAACACCGGGGAGCTGTTTTTT. Protein: CASSQRGQNTGELFF.

This clonotype was recorded a few times. V and J are TRBV5-1 and TRBJ1-5, with D hard to call. Germline-derived CDR1 and CDR2 are SGHRS and YFSETQ. V lost 4 bases to trimming and J lost 5 bases, with 16 bases between them. CDR3 length: 15 amino acids. In DNA, the CDR3 is TGCGCCAGCAGCCCGGAACCCGGGGTTCATCAGCCCCAGCATTTT. Translated: CASSPEPGVHQPQHF.

The CDR3 sequence: CASKGGGVSNTGELFF. The CDR3, as DNA: TGTGCCAGCAAGGGAGGCGGGGTTTCCAACACCGGGGAGCTGTTTTTT. The rearrangement joins TRBV2 to TRBJ2-2, with D possibly matching TRBD2 (6 bases). The V end was cut by 7 bases, the J end by 2 bases, with 17 bases between. The CDR3 spans 16 residues. Germline V gene sequence: CDR1 SNHLY, CDR2 FYNNEI.

This clonotype was recorded many times. This chain uses TRBV7-8 with TRBJ2-1, with D possibly matching TRBD2 (5 bases). The germline gives CDR1 SGHVS, CDR2 FQNEAQ. The CDR3 consists of 15 residues. Between the trimmed V and J ends, which lost 0 bases and 7 bases, there was a span of 13 bases. The CDR3 protein is CASSLAGRVGNEQFF. In nucleotides, the CDR3 is TGTGCCAGCAGCTTAGCGGGGAGAGTTGGTAATGAGCAGTTCTTC.

This clonotype was recorded many times. V gene TRBV10-3 combines with J gene TRBJ2-7; 14 bases fit TRBD2. CDR1 and CDR2 from the germline V gene are ENHRY and SYGVKD. The junction had 7 bases not matched to a gene; V was cut back by 6 bases and J by 6 bases. The CDR3 loop spans 15 amino acids. CDR3 loop: CAISGTSGGPGEQYV. The CDR3 bases are TGTGCCATCAGCGGGACTAGCGGGGGTCCAGGCGAGCAGTACGTC.

This clonotype was picked up many times. V gene TRBV5-4 combines with J gene TRBJ2-2; TRBD2 is a possible D gene (7 bases). The CDR3 extends over 15 amino acids. Germline-derived CDR1 and CDR2 are SGHNT and YYREEE (reference sequence). Trimming removed 2 bases from V and 3 bases from J, with 11 bases in between. Written as DNA, the CDR3 is TGTGCCAGCAGCTTCGGGGGGCAGTACACCGGGGAGCTGTTTTTT. Its protein product is CASSFGGQYTGELFF. The whole variable domain, filled in from reference TRBV5-4 and TRBJ2-2, reads ETGVTQSPTHLIKTRGQQVTLRCSSQSGHNTVSWYQQALGQGPQFIFQYYREEENGRGNFPPRFSGLQFPNYSSELNVNALELDDSALYLCASSFGGQYTGELFFGEGSRLTVL.

The rearrangement links TRBV13 to TRBJ2-1, with D possibly being TRBD1 or TRBD2 (7 bases each). Trimming stripped 6 bases from V and 3 bases from J, with 21 bases between. Germline loops: CDR1 PRHDT, CDR2 FYEKMQ (reference sequence). The CDR3 is made up of 17 amino acids. CDR3 bases: TGTGCCAGCAGGTCACCACCGACAGGGAGGGGCTACAATGAGCAGTTCTTC. Translation: CASRSPPTGRGYNEQFF.